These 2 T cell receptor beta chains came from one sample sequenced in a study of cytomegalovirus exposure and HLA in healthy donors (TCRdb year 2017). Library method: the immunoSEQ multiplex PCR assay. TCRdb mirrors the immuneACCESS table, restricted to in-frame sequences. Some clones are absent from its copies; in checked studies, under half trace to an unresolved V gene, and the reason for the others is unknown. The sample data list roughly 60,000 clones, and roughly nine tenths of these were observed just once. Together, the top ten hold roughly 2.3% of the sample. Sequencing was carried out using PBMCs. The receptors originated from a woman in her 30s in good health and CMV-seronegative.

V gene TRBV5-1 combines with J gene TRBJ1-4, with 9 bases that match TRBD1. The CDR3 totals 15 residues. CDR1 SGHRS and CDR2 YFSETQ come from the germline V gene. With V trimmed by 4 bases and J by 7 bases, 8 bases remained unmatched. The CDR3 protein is CASSLQGAQGEKLFF. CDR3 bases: TGCGCCAGCAGCCTACAGGGGGCGCAGGGTGAAAAACTGTTTTTT.

CDR3 in amino acids: CASSPGDNDYEQYF. Here the CDR3 DNA reads TGCGCCAGCAGCCCAGGGGACAACGACTACGAGCAGTACTTC. This chain joins TRBV5-1 and TRBJ2-7, with a tentative D call TRBD1 (6 bases). Germline CDR1 reads SGHRS; CDR2 reads YFSETQ. The CDR3 spans 14 residues. Trimming left V 4 bases short and J 3 bases short, with 14 bases between.